This section outlines one TCR beta chain sequence together with its context. No antigen is known for it. These data are taken from a study of shared clonotypes between healthy human individuals. Assay used: immunoSEQ multiplex PCR; TCRdb lists only in-frame clones, some missing. The repertoire holds 2.5 million or so clones, with roughly nine tenths as singletons. Germline values: CDR1 LGHNA, CDR2 YNFKEQ. The CDR3 has 14 residues. V lost 1 base, J lost 9 bases, and 10 bases lay in between. Study-level findings and limits: The researchers took only blood, and tissue repertoires probably look different.

The V and J genes are TRBV4-2 and TRBJ1-6, with D unresolved. Sequencing was done on a sample of naive CD4+ T cells sorted from blood. Documented subset: CD45RA+ positively selected. The receptor's source is a man younger than 35 in good health. CDR3 protein: CASSQGESSSPLHF. The CDR3 DNA reads as TGTGCCAGCAGCCAAGGGGAAAGCAGTTCACCCCTCCACTTT.